The T cell receptor (beta chain) under discussion was sequenced for a study of identical twins. Whole-study results and caveats: Within beta out-of-frame sequences, the excess sharing observed between twins was weaker. Out-of-frame alpha sequences that twins shared showed excess low generation probability.

TCRdb redid the calling of the 5' RACE reads with MiXCR, one entry per CDR3 protein. This table holds about 470,000 distinct CDR3 sequences, 20% to 25% found once. CDR1 is LGHNA, CDR2 YSLEER, per germline. The V end was cut by 3 bases, the J end by 8 bases, with 11 bases between. The CDR3 sequence is 13 residues long. In this sample, this clonotype turned up a few times. The antigen is not known. Everyone who donated was a healthy Caucasian. These data also formed part of another study, on T cells expressing NK-cell markers. That paper notes: Sorted CD3+CD56+NKG2C+, CD3+CD56+NKG2C- and CD3+CD56-NKG2C+ T cells provided the TCR beta repertoires.

This clonotype was obtained from a woman younger than 35 in good health. The source material was CD4+ T cells sorted from blood. The chain uses TRBV4-3 and TRBJ2-1, with unresolved D. The CDR3 reads CASSHSPLDEQFF. CDR3 nucleotide sequence: TGCGCCAGCAGCCACTCCCCCTTGGATGAGCAGTTCTTC.